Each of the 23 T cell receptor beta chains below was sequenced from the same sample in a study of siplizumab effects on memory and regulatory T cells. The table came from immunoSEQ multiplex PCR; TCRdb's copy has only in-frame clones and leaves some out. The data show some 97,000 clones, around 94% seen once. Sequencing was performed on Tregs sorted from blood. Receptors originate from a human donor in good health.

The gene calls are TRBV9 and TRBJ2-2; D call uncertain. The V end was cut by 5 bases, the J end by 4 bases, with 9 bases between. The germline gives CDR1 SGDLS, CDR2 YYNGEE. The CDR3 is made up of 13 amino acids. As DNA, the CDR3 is TGTGCCAGCAGAGGGCCCTCCACCGGGGAGCTGTTTTTT. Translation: CASRGPSTGELFF.

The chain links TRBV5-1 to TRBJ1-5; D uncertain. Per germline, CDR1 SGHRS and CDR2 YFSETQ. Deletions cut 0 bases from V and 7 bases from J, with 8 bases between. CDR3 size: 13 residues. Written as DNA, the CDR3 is TGCGCCAGCAGCTTGGGGTTAAGCCAGCCCCAGCATTTT. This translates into CASSLGLSQPQHF.

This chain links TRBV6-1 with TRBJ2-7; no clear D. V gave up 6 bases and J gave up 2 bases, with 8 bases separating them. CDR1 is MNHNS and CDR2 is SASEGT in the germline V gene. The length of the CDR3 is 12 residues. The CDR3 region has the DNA TGTGCCAGCAGCTTCGAACCCTACGAGCAGTACTTC. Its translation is CASSFEPYEQYF.

The CDR3 nucleotides are TGCAGCGTTCGTTTTCCGGGGACTGAAGCTTTCTTT. It encodes CSVRFPGTEAFF. V is TRBV29-1 and J is TRBJ1-1; D ambiguous. The CDR3 loop spans 12 amino acids. V was cut by 5 bases and J by 5 bases, with 12 bases left in between. The germline CDR1 and CDR2 sequences are SQVTM and ANQGSEA.

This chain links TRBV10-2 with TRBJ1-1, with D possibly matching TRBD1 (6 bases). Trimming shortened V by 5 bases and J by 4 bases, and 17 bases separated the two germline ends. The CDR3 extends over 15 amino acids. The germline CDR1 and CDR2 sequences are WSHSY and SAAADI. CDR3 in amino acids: CASSRYRAGSTEAFF. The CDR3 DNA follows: TGCGCCAGCAGTAGATACAGGGCGGGGAGCACTGAAGCTTTCTTT.

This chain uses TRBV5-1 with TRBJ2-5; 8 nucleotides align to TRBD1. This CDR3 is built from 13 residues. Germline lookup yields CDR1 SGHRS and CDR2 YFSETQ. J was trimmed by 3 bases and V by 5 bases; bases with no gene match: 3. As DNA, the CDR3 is TGCGCCAGCAGGCCAGGGGGCGAAGAGACCCAGTACTTC. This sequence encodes CASRPGGEETQYF.

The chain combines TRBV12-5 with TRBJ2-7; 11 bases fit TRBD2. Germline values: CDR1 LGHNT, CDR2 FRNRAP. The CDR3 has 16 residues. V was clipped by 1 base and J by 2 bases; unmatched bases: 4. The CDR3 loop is CASGLGTSGSAYEQYF. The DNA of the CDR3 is TGTGCTAGTGGTTTGGGAACTAGCGGGAGTGCCTACGAGCAGTACTTC.

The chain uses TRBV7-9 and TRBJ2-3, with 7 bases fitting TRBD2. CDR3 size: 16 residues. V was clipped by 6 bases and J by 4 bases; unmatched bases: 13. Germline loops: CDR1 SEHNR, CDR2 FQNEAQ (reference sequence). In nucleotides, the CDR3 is TGTGCCAGCAGAATCTGGACTAGTTTCAAGTCAGATACGCAGTATTTT. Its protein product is CASRIWTSFKSDTQYF.

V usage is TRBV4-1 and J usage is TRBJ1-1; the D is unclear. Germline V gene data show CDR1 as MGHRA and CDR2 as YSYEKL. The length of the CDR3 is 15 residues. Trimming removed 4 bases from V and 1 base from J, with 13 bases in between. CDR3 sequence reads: CASSLRGTANTEAFF. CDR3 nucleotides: TGCGCCAGCAGCCTCAGAGGTACAGCGAACACTGAAGCTTTCTTT.

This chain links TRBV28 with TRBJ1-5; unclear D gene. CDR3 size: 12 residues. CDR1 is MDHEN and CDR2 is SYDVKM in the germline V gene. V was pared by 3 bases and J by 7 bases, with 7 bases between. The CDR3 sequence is CASSLARQPQHF. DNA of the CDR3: TGTGCCAGCAGTTTGGCGCGCCAGCCCCAGCATTTT.

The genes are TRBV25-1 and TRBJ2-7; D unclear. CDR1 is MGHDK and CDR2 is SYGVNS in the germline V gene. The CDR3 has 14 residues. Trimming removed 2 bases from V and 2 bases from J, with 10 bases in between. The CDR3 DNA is TGTGCCAGCAGTGAACCTAACAAGGCCTACGAGCAGTACTTC. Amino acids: CASSEPNKAYEQYF.

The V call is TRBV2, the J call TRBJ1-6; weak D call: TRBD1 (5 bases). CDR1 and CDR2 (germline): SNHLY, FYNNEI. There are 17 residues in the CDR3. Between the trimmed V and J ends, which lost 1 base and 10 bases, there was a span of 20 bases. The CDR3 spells CASSEVDIWGLVSPLHF. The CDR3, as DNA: TGTGCCAGCAGTGAAGTGGACATTTGGGGTCTGGTATCACCCCTCCACTTT.

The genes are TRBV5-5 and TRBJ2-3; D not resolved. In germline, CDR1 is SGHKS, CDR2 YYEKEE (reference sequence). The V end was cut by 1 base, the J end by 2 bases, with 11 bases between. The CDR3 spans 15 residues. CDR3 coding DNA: TGTGCCAGCAGCTTGTATATCCTAGTCACAGATACGCAGTATTTT. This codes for CASSLYILVTDTQYF.

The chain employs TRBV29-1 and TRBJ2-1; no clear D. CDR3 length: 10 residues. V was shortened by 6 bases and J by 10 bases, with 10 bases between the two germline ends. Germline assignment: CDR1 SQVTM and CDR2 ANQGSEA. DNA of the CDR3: TGCAGCGTCTCTCAGGTAGAGCAGTTCTTC. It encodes CSVSQVEQFF.

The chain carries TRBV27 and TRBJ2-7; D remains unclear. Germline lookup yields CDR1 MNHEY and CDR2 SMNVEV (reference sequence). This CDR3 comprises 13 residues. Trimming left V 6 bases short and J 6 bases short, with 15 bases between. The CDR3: CASRHSRIGEQYF. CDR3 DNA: TGTGCCAGCAGGCATAGTCGAATTGGCGAGCAGTACTTC.

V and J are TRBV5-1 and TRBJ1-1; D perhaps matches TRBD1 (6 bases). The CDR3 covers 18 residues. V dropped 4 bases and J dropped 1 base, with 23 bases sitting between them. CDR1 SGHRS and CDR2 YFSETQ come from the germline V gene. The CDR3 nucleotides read TGCGCCAGCAGCCCGATGGGTGGATGGGGGGCCTCGAACACTGAAGCTTTCTTT. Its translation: CASSPMGGWGASNTEAFF.

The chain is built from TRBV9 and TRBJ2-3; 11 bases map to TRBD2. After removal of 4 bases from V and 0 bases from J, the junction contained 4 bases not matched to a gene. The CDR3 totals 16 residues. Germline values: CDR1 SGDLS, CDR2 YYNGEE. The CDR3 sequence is CASSPIAGGSTDTQYF. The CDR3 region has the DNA TGTGCCAGCAGCCCGATAGCGGGAGGGAGCACAGATACGCAGTATTTT.

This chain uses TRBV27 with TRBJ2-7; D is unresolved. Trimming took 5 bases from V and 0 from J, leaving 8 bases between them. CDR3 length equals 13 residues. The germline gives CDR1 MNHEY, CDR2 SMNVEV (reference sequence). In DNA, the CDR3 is TGTGCCAGCAGTGGTGGGAACTCCTACGAGCAGTACTTC. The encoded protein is CASSGGNSYEQYF.

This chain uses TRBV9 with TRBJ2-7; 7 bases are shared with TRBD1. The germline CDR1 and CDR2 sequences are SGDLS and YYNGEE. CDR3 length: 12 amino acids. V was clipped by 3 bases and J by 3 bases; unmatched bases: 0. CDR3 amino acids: CASSGDSYEQYF. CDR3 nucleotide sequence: TGTGCCAGCAGCGGGGACAGCTACGAGCAGTACTTC.

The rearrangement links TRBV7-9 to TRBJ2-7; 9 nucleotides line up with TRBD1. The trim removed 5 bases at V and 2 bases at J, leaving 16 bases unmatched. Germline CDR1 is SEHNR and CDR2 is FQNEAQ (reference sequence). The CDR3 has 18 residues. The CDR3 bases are TGTGCCAGCAGCGAACCAAACCTCCGGGACAGGGACGCCTACGAGCAGTACTTC. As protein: CASSEPNLRDRDAYEQYF.

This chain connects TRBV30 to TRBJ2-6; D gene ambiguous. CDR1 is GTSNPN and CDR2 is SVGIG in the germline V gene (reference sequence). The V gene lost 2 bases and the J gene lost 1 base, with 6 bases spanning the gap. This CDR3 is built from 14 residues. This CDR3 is CAWSLKSGANVLTF. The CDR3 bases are TGTGCCTGGAGTCTTAAATCTGGGGCCAACGTCCTGACTTTC.

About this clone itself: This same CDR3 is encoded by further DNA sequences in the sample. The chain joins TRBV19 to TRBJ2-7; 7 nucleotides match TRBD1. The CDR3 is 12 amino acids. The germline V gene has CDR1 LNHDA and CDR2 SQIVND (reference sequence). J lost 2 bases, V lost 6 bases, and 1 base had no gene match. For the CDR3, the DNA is TGTGCCAGTAGAGGACAGGCCTACGAGCAGTACTTC. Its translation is CASRGQAYEQYF.

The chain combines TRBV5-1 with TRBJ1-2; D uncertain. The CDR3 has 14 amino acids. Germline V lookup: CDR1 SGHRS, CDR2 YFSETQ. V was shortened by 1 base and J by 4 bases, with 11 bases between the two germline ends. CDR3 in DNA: TGCGCCAGCAGCTTGTCTAAAGGACGCTATGGCTACACCTTC. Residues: CASSLSKGRYGYTF.